The 3 T cell receptor beta chains reported below all come from one sample, sequenced in a study of human T cells and chemical hapten exposure. In TCRdb, the RACE reads were re-called with MiXCR into one record per CDR3 protein. Found here are 65,000 to 95,000 distinct CDR3 sequences, more than 6.5% of them singletons; the top ten hold 1% to 1.5%. Stated time point: patch test 2, 6 weeks after DPC sensitization. Treatment in this sample: therapeutic diphenylcyclopropenone sensitization with weekly scalp DPC. The starting material was whole blood, obtained in connection with sensitization to the hapten diphenylcyclopropenone (DPC). Source of these receptors: a woman between 25 and 40 years old with alopecia areata. Some clones in this sample may be carry-over from other donors' samples.

With regard to this clonotype: A much more abundant neighbour one base away suggests this may be a read error. The rearrangement joins TRBV18 to TRBJ1-4, with D tentatively TRBD1 (5 bases). The CDR3 runs to 15 residues. The germline V gene has CDR1 KGHSH and CDR2 LQKENI. CDR3: CTSSPFGGTNEKLFF. The CDR3 DNA follows: TGTACCAGCTCACCGTTCGGGGGAACTAATGAAAAACTGTTTTTT.

This clonotype was picked up a small number of times. The genes are TRBV29-1 and TRBJ1-1; possibly TRBD1 for D (5 bases). Per germline, CDR1 SQVTM and CDR2 ANQGSEA. This CDR3 has 13 amino acids. CDR3 sequence reads: CAGEGTGGTEAFF. CDR3 DNA sequence: TGCGCGGGGGAAGGGACTGGGGGGACTGAAGCTTTCTTT. Full variable domain (remainder filled in from reference TRBV29-1 and TRBJ1-1): SAVISQKPSRDICQRGTSLTIQCQVDSQVTMMFWYRQQPGQSLTLIATANQGSEATYESGFVIDKFPISRPNLTFSTLTVSNMSPEDSSIYLCAGEGTGGTEAFFGQGTRLTVV.

Only one count was recorded for this clonotype. One base away lies a much larger clone, so this may be a sequencing read error. The chain carries TRBV5-5 and TRBJ2-7; D may be TRBD1 or TRBD2 (5 bases each). Trimming left V 0 bases short and J 2 bases short, with 12 bases between. This CDR3 comprises 15 residues. Germline V gives CDR1 SGHKS, CDR2 YYEKEE (reference sequence). CDR3 in DNA: TGTGCCAGCAGCTTGGTTGGGGGTACGGCCTACGAGCAGTACTTC. Translation gives CASSLVGGTAYEQYF.